This T cell receptor beta chain was documented in a study of T cell responses to AZD1222 COVID-19 vaccine. For the study at large: Second-dose schedules of about 4 or about 12 weeks were combined. Study-wide results and limits: The reported proportion of spike-specific TCRs targeting unmutated variant regions was nearly half. Just a handful of people given AZD1222 tested seropositive at baseline. Among vaccine-associated CD4 TCRs, coverage spanned spike, with dominance at 160-218 and 743-854.

In regard to this clone: Its antigen is unidentified.

With 6 bases clipped from V and 0 bases from J, the junction kept 6 bases outside the gene matches. The CDR3 has 15 residues. Germline CDR1 is MDHEN and CDR2 is SYDVKM. Produced via immunoSEQ multiplex PCR; TCRdb's table is partial and in-frame only. The table includes roughly 100,000 clones, 90% detected once. Material: peripheral blood, obtained on day 0 of AZD1222 vaccination. The gene calls are TRBV28 and TRBJ1-1; TRBD1 aligns across 8 bases. This clonotype originated in an adult in good health. The CDR3 DNA follows: TGTGCCAGCAGCCGCGGACAGGGCCTGAACACTGAAGCTTTCTTT. Protein product: CASSRGQGLNTEAFF.